The 21 T cell receptor beta chains given below trace back to one sample, sequenced in a study of beta chain features in type 1 diabetes. Findings of the study overall: Across all four CD4+ subsets, people with type 1 diabetes showed modestly shorter TCRB CDR3s.

Their cognate antigens are unknown. Expressed TCRB transcripts were sequenced because the entire RNA isolate underwent reverse transcription. TCRdb's table, derived via immunoSEQ multiplex PCR, lists solely in-frame clones and lacks some. The sample has about 660,000 clones; 11% to 15% are singletons. The specimen sequenced was naive CD4+ T cells from blood. Receptors were obtained from a man aged 18 to 30 with type 1 diabetes.

The V call is TRBV18, the J call TRBJ1-3; no definite D call. CDR3 size: 15 residues. Trimming left V 0 bases short and J 2 bases short, with 8 bases between. Germline CDR1 reads KGHSH; CDR2 reads LQKENI. This CDR3 reads CASSPPSSPGNTIYF. For the CDR3, the DNA is TGTGCCAGCTCACCACCGAGTTCGCCTGGAAACACCATATATTTT.

The chain carries TRBV7-2 and TRBJ2-1; D not resolved. V lost 1 base, J lost 6 bases, and 10 bases lay in between. CDR3 size: 14 residues. Per germline, CDR1 SGHTA and CDR2 FQGNSA. CDR3 region: CASSLGTNVNEQFF. In DNA form, the CDR3 reads TGTGCCAGCAGCTTAGGGACGAACGTCAATGAGCAGTTCTTC.

This clone was detected a few times. This chain joins TRBV25-1 and TRBJ1-1; tentatively, D is TRBD1 (5 bases). V lost 6 bases and J lost 6, with 11 bases in between. CDR3 length: 12 residues. Germline V lookup: CDR1 MGHDK, CDR2 SYGVNS. CDR3 nucleotides: TGTGCCAGCAGCGACAGATCCTCTGAAGCTTTCTTT. It yields the protein CASSDRSSEAFF.

This rearrangement joins TRBV5-6 to TRBJ2-3, with TRBD1 as a possible D gene (6 bases). The CDR3 consists of 15 residues. The V end was cut by 4 bases, the J end by 5 bases, with 17 bases between. Germline V lookup: CDR1 SGHDT, CDR2 YYEEEE. The CDR3 sequence is CASSPRWGQGDTQYF. Here the CDR3 DNA reads TGTGCCAGCAGCCCGCGTTGGGGGCAGGGAGATACGCAGTATTTT.

This clone was found a few times. The chain links TRBV9 to TRBJ1-2; D is unclear. V was pared by 0 bases and J by 8 bases, with 11 bases between. The germline V gene has CDR1 SGDLS and CDR2 YYNGEE. CDR3 size: 13 residues. The CDR3 coding sequence is TGTGCCAGCAGCGTAGGGGTAGGACTCGGCTACACCTTC. Protein sequence: CASSVGVGLGYTF.

The V and J genes are TRBV7-9 and TRBJ1-3, with D perhaps TRBD1 (6 bases). Per the germline V gene, CDR1 is SEHNR and CDR2 is FQNEAQ (reference sequence). V was cut by 5 bases and J by 0 bases, with 11 bases left in between. The CDR3 consists of 15 residues. CDR3 DNA sequence: TGTGCCAGCAGCCCCCAGGGGAGCTCTGGAAACACCATATATTTT. It is translated as CASSPQGSSGNTIYF.

This clone was seen a few times. The gene calls are TRBV5-1 and TRBJ2-6, with TRBD2 matching 12 bases. Germline CDR1 and CDR2: SGHRS and YFSETQ. V shed 0 bases, J shed 0 bases, and the junction held 10 bases outside the gene matches. The CDR3 has 21 amino acids. This CDR3 is CASSLVYAGLAGRSGANVLTF. The CDR3 DNA is TGCGCCAGCAGCTTGGTGTATGCGGGACTAGCGGGTCGCTCTGGGGCCAACGTCCTGACTTTC. Filled out from reference TRBV5-1 and TRBJ2-6, the complete variable domain reads KAGVTQTPRYLIKTRGQQVTLSCSPISGHRSVSWYQQTPGQGLQFLFEYFSETQRNKGNFPGRFSGRQFSNSRSEMNVSTLELGDSALYLCASSLVYAGLAGRSGANVLTFGAGSRLTVL.

The sample holds a few counts of this clone. The CDR3 sequence: CASSLAAVEGYGYTF. In DNA, the CDR3 is TGTGCCAGCAGCTTGGCGGCAGTCGAAGGCTATGGCTACACCTTC. This chain connects TRBV5-6 to TRBJ1-2; no clear D gene. Germline assignment: CDR1 SGHDT and CDR2 YYEEEE. This CDR3 comprises 15 residues. V was cut by 0 bases and J by 4 bases, with 13 bases left in between.

The sample holds a few counts of this clone. The rearrangement links TRBV29-1 to TRBJ1-5; D ambiguous. CDR3 length equals 15 residues. Per germline, CDR1 SQVTM and CDR2 ANQGSEA. Trimming removed 6 bases from V and 0 bases from J, with 15 bases in between. CDR3 coding DNA: TGCAGCGTGGGTACGAACAGTGATAGCAATCAGCCCCAGCATTTT. Amino acid sequence: CSVGTNSDSNQPQHF.

The rearrangement joins TRBV25-1 to TRBJ2-5; no firm D call. Germline loops: CDR1 MGHDK, CDR2 SYGVNS. The germline V and J ends were trimmed by 2 bases and 5 bases, with 24 bases remaining between them. The CDR3 covers 18 residues. The CDR3 DNA is TGTGCCAGCAGTGAAATCCCCGGCCGGAGAACCCTTGAGGAGACCCAGTACTTC. It yields the protein CASSEIPGRRTLEETQYF.

This chain uses TRBV9 with TRBJ2-5; 7 bases line up with TRBD2. The J segment lost 1 base and the V segment lost 0 bases, leaving 3 bases of the junction unmatched. Looked up from germline, CDR1 is SGDLS and CDR2 is YYNGEE. CDR3 length equals 15 residues. The CDR3 nucleotides read TGTGCCAGCAGCGTAGCGGGAGGATCCCAAGAGACCCAGTACTTC. Its translation: CASSVAGGSQETQYF.

The chain couples TRBV20-1 to TRBJ2-5; D call uncertain. Trimming shortened V by 4 bases and J by 5 bases, and 8 bases separated the two germline ends. This CDR3 has 11 amino acids. In germline, CDR1 is DFQATT, CDR2 SNEGSKA (reference sequence). The CDR3 DNA sequence: TGCAGTGCTATACCGGAGGAGACCCAGTACTTC. Amino acids: CSAIPEETQYF.

This clone came up a few times. The chain couples TRBV7-9 to TRBJ2-7, with TRBD1 as a possible D gene (5 bases). V lost 0 bases and J 3 bases, leaving 9 bases between the germline ends. Germline V gene lookup returns CDR1 SEHNR and CDR2 FQNEAQ (reference sequence). The length of the CDR3 is 14 residues. The chain's CDR3 is CASSLAGRVYEQYF. In DNA form, the CDR3 reads TGTGCCAGCAGCTTAGCAGGCAGGGTCTACGAGCAGTACTTC.

The chain has TRBV7-2 and TRBJ2-5, with a weak D call TRBD1 (6 bases). V was cut by 5 bases and J by 4 bases, with 17 bases left in between. Germline V gives CDR1 SGHTA, CDR2 FQGNSA. The CDR3 has 15 residues. CDR3: CASSPPLGGAETQYF. In nucleotides, the CDR3 is TGTGCCAGCAGCCCCCCTCTTGGGGGCGCAGAGACCCAGTACTTC.

This clone has just a few counts. This chain connects TRBV5-6 to TRBJ1-4; D possibly corresponds to TRBD1 (5 bases). Germline V gene data show CDR1 as SGHDT and CDR2 as YYEEEE. This CDR3 region has 14 residues. V shed 1 base and J shed 4 bases, with 8 bases lying between them. Here the CDR3 DNA reads TGTGCCAGCAGCTTGCGACAGTTTAATGAAAAACTGTTTTTT. The encoded protein is CASSLRQFNEKLFF. Using reference TRBV5-6 and TRBJ1-4 for the parts outside the CDR3, the full variable domain is DAGVTQSPTHLIKTRGQQVTLRCSPKSGHDTVSWYQQALGQGPQFIFQYYEEEERQRGNFPDRFSGHQFPNYSSELNVNALLLGDSALYLCASSLRQFNEKLFFGSGTQLSVL.

The CDR3 loop is CASSVTGVSYEQYF. Written as DNA, the CDR3 is TGTGCCAGCAGCGTAACGGGAGTCAGCTACGAGCAGTACTTC. The rearrangement links TRBV9 to TRBJ2-7; weak D call: TRBD2 (6 bases). Per the germline V gene, CDR1 is SGDLS and CDR2 is YYNGEE. The V end lost 1 base, the J end lost 3 bases, and 11 bases lay between the germline ends. CDR3 length equals 14 residues.

This clone came up a few times. The J gene is TRBJ1-3, the V gene TRBV29-1; D possibly corresponds to TRBD1 (5 bases). The germline CDR1 and CDR2 sequences are SQVTM and ANQGSEA. The V end was cut by 6 bases, the J end by 0 bases, with 12 bases between. CDR3 length: 14 amino acids. CDR3 sequence reads: CSVTGGDSGNTIYF. The CDR3 DNA sequence: TGCAGCGTGACCGGGGGGGACTCTGGAAACACCATATATTTT.

V usage is TRBV5-4 and J usage is TRBJ2-7; the D gene is possibly TRBD2 (6 bases). CDR1 and CDR2 (germline): SGHNT, YYREEE (reference sequence). V was trimmed by 10 bases and J by 0 bases, leaving 17 bases between them. The CDR3 runs to 14 residues. The CDR3, as DNA: TGTGCCGCGGGGACGTGGACAAGCTCCTACGAGCAGTACTTC. Translated, it gives CAAGTWTSSYEQYF.

This chain joins TRBV4-3 and TRBJ2-7, with no clear D. V dropped 0 bases and J dropped 3 bases, with 9 bases sitting between them. Germline-derived CDR1 and CDR2 are LGHNA and YSLEER. The CDR3 extends over 14 amino acids. Here the CDR3 DNA reads TGCGCCAGCAGCCAAGACTCCTTTAACTACGAGCAGTACTTC. Translating gives CASSQDSFNYEQYF.

CDR3 sequence (DNA): TGTGCCAGCAGCTCCAGGGGCGGGCCAGGGCGGACTGGGGCCAACGTCCTGACTTTC. Translated, it gives CASSSRGGPGRTGANVLTF. The rearrangement joins TRBV7-2 to TRBJ2-6, with D possibly TRBD1 on 6 matching bases. Germline assignment: CDR1 SGHTA and CDR2 FQGNSA. The CDR3 is 19 residues long. The germline V and J ends were trimmed by 4 bases and 2 bases, with 21 bases remaining between them.

The chain carries TRBV20-1 and TRBJ1-1; a weak D match, TRBD1 (5 bases). This CDR3 has 11 residues. The V gene's germline CDR1 is DFQATT and CDR2 SNEGSKA (reference sequence). Between the trimmed V and J ends, which lost 4 bases and 8 bases, there was a span of 11 bases. Here the CDR3 reads CSATLGPEAFF. DNA of the CDR3: TGCAGTGCTACCTTGGGGCCCGAAGCTTTCTTT.